The 14 T cell receptor beta chains given below trace back to one sample, sequenced in a study of T cell clonality in common variable immunodeficiency. Measured with immunoSEQ multiplex PCR; TCRdb has only the in-frame clones, and not every one. The sample is made up of 50,000 or so clones, none counted only once. The source material was peripheral blood mononuclear cells. All receptors derive from a person between 18 and 75 years old in good health.

This clone was picked up a small number of times. The DNA read from the CDR3 is TGTGCCAGTAGTATCAACAGGGGCACTGAA. It encodes CASSINRGTE. The CDR3 as a whole reads CASSINRGTEAFF. The V gene is TRBV19, the J gene TRBJ1-1, with 7 nucleotides matching TRBD1. The read is 3 residues too short to cover the CDR3 end, so that end is filled in from the germline J gene. V shed 3 bases, J shed 4 bases, and the junction held 2 bases outside the gene matches. There are 13 residues in the CDR3. The germline V gene has CDR1 LNHDA and CDR2 SQIVND (reference sequence).

This clone was detected only a few times. The CDR3 end is not reached by the read, which stops 3 residues before it; the germline J gene fills it in. The chain couples TRBV19 to TRBJ1-1, with a possible D match to TRBD1 (5 bases). Germline lookup yields CDR1 LNHDA and CDR2 SQIVND (reference sequence). V lost 1 base and J lost 0, with 9 bases in between. This CDR3 has 15 residues. CDR3 amino acids: CASSIVSGLNTEAFF. CDR3 DNA (partial): TGTGCCAGTAGTATAGTTTCAGGGTTGAACACTGAA.

With regard to this clone: The sequence runs out 3 residues before the end of the CDR3; the remainder is reconstructed from the germline J gene. This sequence joins TRBV20-1 and TRBJ1-5, with D possibly matching TRBD1 (6 bases). Germline CDR1 is DFQATT and CDR2 is SNEGSKA (reference sequence). V dropped 2 bases and J dropped 3 bases, with 17 bases sitting between them. The length of the CDR3 is 16 residues. CDR3 DNA, as far as it was read: TGCAGTGCTAGACCGAGGACAGCGAGAAACAATCAGCCC. Protein product: CSARPRTARNNQP. The CDR3 as a whole reads CSARPRTARNNQPQHF.

Note on this clone: The missing CDR3 end, 3 residues past where the read stops, is filled in from the germline J gene. The chain has TRBV7-2 and TRBJ1-2; no reliable D call. V dropped 11 bases and J dropped 0 bases, with 13 bases sitting between them. Germline CDR1 reads SGHTA; CDR2 reads FQGNSA. The CDR3 runs 13 residues. The sequenced part of the CDR3 DNA is TGTGCCCGCGGACTGGCAGCTAACTATGGC. Translation: CARGLAANYG. The entire CDR3 sequence reads CARGLAANYGYTF. Variable domain in full (rest from reference TRBV7-2 and TRBJ1-2): GAGVSQSPSNKVTEKGKDVELRCDPISGHTALYWYRQSLGQGLEFLIYFQGNSAPDKSGLPSDRFSAERTGGSVSTLTIQRTQQEDSAVYLCARGLAANYGYTFGSGTRLTVV.

This clone has a handful of counts. The DNA ends 3 residues before the CDR3 does, and the rest of the CDR3 is filled in from the germline J gene. The V gene is TRBV11-1, the J gene TRBJ2-7; the D gene is possibly TRBD2 (6 bases). CDR3 length equals 14 residues. V was clipped by 0 bases and J by 4 bases, with 10 bases between them. The germline CDR1 and CDR2 sequences are SGHAT and FQDESV (reference sequence). The CDR3 protein is CASSLAEGSYEQYF. Partial CDR3 DNA: TGTGCCAGCAGCTTAGCGGAGGGGTCGTACGAG.

The sample holds many counts of this clone. Read sequence stops 3 residues before the CDR3 end, and the germline J gene provides the missing end. The chain is built from TRBV20-1 and TRBJ2-3; 8 nucleotides match TRBD2. The germline V gene encodes CDR1 DFQATT and CDR2 SNEGSKA (reference sequence). CDR3 size: 14 residues. Losses at the gene ends were 3 bases for V and 4 bases for J; bases not matched to a gene: 6. The covered CDR3 bases are TGCAGTGCTAGTAAGCGGGAGTACGCAGATACG. It is translated as CSASKREYADT. The full CDR3 sequence reads CSASKREYADTQYF.

This clone has at least ten counts. Read coverage stops 3 residues before the CDR3 terminus; the germline J gene supplies the remainder. The rearrangement joins TRBV10-3 to TRBJ1-1, with 7 bases matching TRBD1. Germline-derived CDR1 and CDR2 are ENHRY and SYGVKD. This CDR3 region has 15 residues. The part of the CDR3 DNA that was read is TGTGCCATCAGTGAGTGGGCAGGGGGAATAGTTCAA. This gives the protein CAISEWAGGIVQ. The whole CDR3 sequence is CAISEWAGGIVQAFF.

In this sample, this clone turned up a few times. This CDR3 reads CASSQAGGPYNEQFF. The CDR3 bases that were read are TGTGCCAGTAGTCAGGCGGGAGGGCCTTACAATGAG. The genes are TRBV19 and TRBJ2-1; 9 positions agree with TRBD2. From the germline J gene comes the end of the CDR3, since the read stops 3 residues before it. V trimming: 5 bases; J trimming: 4 bases; junction bases outside the gene matches: 6. Germline CDR1 LNHDA, CDR2 SQIVND (reference sequence). CDR3 length: 15 amino acids.

The table lists this clone with many counts. The read is 3 residues too short to cover the CDR3 end, so that end is filled in from the germline J gene. The chain employs TRBV18 and TRBJ1-1; 7 bases are shared with TRBD1. V was clipped by 6 bases and J by 0 bases; unmatched bases: 7. The length of the CDR3 is 15 residues. From germline, CDR1 is KGHSH and CDR2 LQKENI. CDR3 protein: CASSPGQTMNTEAFF. CDR3 DNA, as far as it was read: TGTGCCAGCTCCCCGGGACAGACCATGAACACTGAA.

In regard to this clone: From the germline J gene comes the end of the CDR3, since the read stops 3 residues before it. This chain links TRBV7-3 with TRBJ1-2, with 8 positions matching TRBD1. Looked up from germline, CDR1 is SGHTA and CDR2 is FQGTGA. The CDR3 has 16 residues. The covered CDR3 bases are TGTGCCAGCAGCTTTGGACAGGGAACTGGAACAGATACC. This sequence encodes CASSFGQGTGTDT. The full CDR3 sequence reads CASSFGQGTGTDTYTF.

This clone was picked up a small number of times. The part of the CDR3 DNA that was read is TGTGCCTGGAGGGTAGCGGGAGGGTACGAC. Protein: CAWRVAGGYD. The complete CDR3 protein is CAWRVAGGYDYTF. The V gene is TRBV30, the J gene TRBJ1-2, with unresolved D. The read gets to within 3 residues of the CDR3 end, and the germline J gene fills in the rest. This CDR3 is built from 13 residues. Per germline, CDR1 GTSNPN and CDR2 SVGIG (reference sequence).

This clone appeared many times. The read is 3 residues too short to cover the CDR3 end, so that end is filled in from the germline J gene. This chain connects TRBV7-8 to TRBJ2-5; D might be TRBD1 (6 bases). Trimming removed 1 base from V and 5 bases from J, with 14 bases in between. Germline assignment: CDR1 SGHVS and CDR2 FQNEAQ. The CDR3 length is 15 residues. CDR3 DNA, as far as it was read: TGTGCCAGCAGCTTAGGTTGGGACACCGGTGAGACC. Translated, it gives CASSLGWDTGET. In full, the CDR3 reads CASSLGWDTGETQYF.

A word on this clone: Read coverage stops 3 residues before the CDR3 terminus; the germline J gene supplies the remainder. The V gene is TRBV7-9, the J gene TRBJ1-5; perhaps TRBD1 as D (5 bases). This CDR3 contains 15 residues. Germline-derived CDR1 and CDR2 are SEHNR and FQNEAQ (reference sequence). The CDR3 bases that were read are TGTGCCAGCAGCTTATCAGGGTTTAGGGCAGATCCC. The encoded protein is CASSLSGFRADP. The CDR3 in its entirety is CASSLSGFRADPQHF. Based on the CDR3 plus reference TRBV7-9 and TRBJ1-5, the full variable domain is DTGVSQNPRHKITKRGQNVTFRCDPISEHNRLYWYRQTLGQGPEFLTYFQNEAQLEKSRLLSDRFSAERPKGSFSTLEIQRTEQGDSAMYLCASSLSGFRADPQHFGDGTRLSIL.

This clone came up many times. Read sequence stops 3 residues before the CDR3 end, and the germline J gene provides the missing end. This sequence joins TRBV5-6 and TRBJ2-1; possibly TRBD2 for D (6 bases). The CDR3 runs 14 residues. The germline gives CDR1 SGHDT, CDR2 YYEEEE. Trimming cost V 3 bases and J 8 bases, with 15 bases left between them. The CDR3 bases that were read are TGTGCCAGCAGCTGGGGCCGGGAGAGCTATGAG. Amino acid sequence: CASSWGRESYE. The full CDR3 protein reads CASSWGRESYEQFF.